This entry lists 21 T cell receptor beta chains sequenced from one sample in a study of T-cell memory formation after mild COVID-19. TCRdb re-analysed the 5' RACE reads in MiXCR, keeping a single row per CDR3 protein. Of 300,000 to 400,000 distinct CDR3 sequences listed, 10% to 15% are singletons. Sequencing used PBMCs or a T cell subset sorted from them (not recorded which). These receptor sequences come from a man younger than 30 who had mild COVID-19 (a few samples of this study predate the infection). Cell type and time point are not known.

This rearrangement joins TRBV5-1 to TRBJ2-5, with 8 bases fitting TRBD1. CDR3 length: 13 residues. The germline gives CDR1 SGHRS, CDR2 YFSETQ. V lost 7 bases to trimming and J lost 6 bases; unmatched junction nucleotides: 8. The chain's CDR3 is CASADRDLKTQYF. CDR3 DNA sequence: TGCGCCAGCGCGGACAGGGATTTGAAGACCCAGTACTTC.

J is TRBJ2-7 and V is TRBV11-2; D assignment may be TRBD1 or TRBD2 (5 bases each). Trimming removed 3 bases at V and 2 bases at J, with 14 bases between. The CDR3 is 15 residues long. Germline V CDR1 and CDR2: SGHAT, FQNNGV. CDR3 DNA sequence: TGTGCCAGCAGCTTTTACGGGGCATACCCCTACGAGCAGTACGTC. Protein: CASSFYGAYPYEQYV.

This clonotype was recorded at least ten times. The chain carries TRBV20-1 and TRBJ2-5; 8 bases map to TRBD1. The trim removed 6 bases at V and 7 bases at J, leaving 16 bases unmatched. This CDR3 is 15 amino acids long. Germline CDR1 DFQATT, CDR2 SNEGSKA (reference sequence). CDR3 sequence reads: CSANSRDRPFRTQYF. Here the CDR3 DNA reads TGCAGTGCAAATTCCCGGGACAGGCCCTTCAGGACCCAGTACTTC.

This clonotype came up a few times. This chain joins TRBV5-1 and TRBJ2-5, with D maybe TRBD2 (5 bases). Germline V gene sequence: CDR1 SGHRS, CDR2 YFSETQ. The ends were cut back, 3 bases at V and 3 bases at J, with 6 bases in the middle. This CDR3 contains 12 residues. This CDR3 reads CASSYGEETQYF. In DNA, the CDR3 is TGCGCCAGCAGCTACGGGGAAGAGACCCAGTACTTC.

V gene TRBV7-9 combines with J gene TRBJ1-2; no clear D. Germline V lookup: CDR1 SEHNR, CDR2 FQNEAQ (reference sequence). With 5 bases removed from V and 8 bases from J, the gap between germline ends came to 21 bases. The CDR3 has 15 amino acids. CDR3 sequence: CASSTTRAVGFGYTF. As DNA, the CDR3 is TGTGCCAGCAGCACGACACGGGCGGTTGGTTTCGGCTACACCTTC.

This clonotype appeared a few times. The rearrangement links TRBV5-1 to TRBJ2-7; 8 nucleotides align to TRBD1. Germline CDR1 SGHRS, CDR2 YFSETQ. This CDR3 has 14 amino acids. Germline trimming cut 5 bases from V and 4 bases from J; bases unmatched to any gene: 8. The CDR3 nucleotides are TGCGCCAGCAGTTGGGGGAGACAGGGGTACGAGCAGTACTTC. Its protein product is CASSWGRQGYEQYF. Full variable domain (remainder filled in from reference TRBV5-1 and TRBJ2-7): KAGVTQTPRYLIKTRGQQVTLSCSPISGHRSVSWYQQTPGQGLQFLFEYFSETQRNKGNFPGRFSGRQFSNSRSEMNVSTLELGDSALYLCASSWGRQGYEQYFGPGTRLTVT.

This clonotype showed up just a few times. This rearrangement joins TRBV7-2 to TRBJ2-6; 8 positions match TRBD2. J lost 0 bases, V lost 7 bases, and 5 bases had no gene match. Germline V gene data show CDR1 as SGHTA and CDR2 as FQGNSA. The CDR3 covers 16 residues. CDR3 sequence (DNA): TGTGCCAGCACCCTCGGGGGGGGCTCTGGGGCCAACGTCCTGACTTTC. It is translated as CASTLGGGSGANVLTF.

The V gene is TRBV5-1, the J gene TRBJ2-1; D gene uncertain. This CDR3 has 15 residues. The germline V gene has CDR1 SGHRS and CDR2 YFSETQ. The ends were cut back, 0 bases at V and 2 bases at J, with 9 bases in the middle. The CDR3 DNA is TGCGCCAGCAGCTTGGGCGTCCTAACCTACAATGAGCAGTTCTTC. It specifies CASSLGVLTYNEQFF.

This clonotype was counted a few times. The genes are TRBV29-1 and TRBJ2-5; the match to TRBD1 covers 7 bases. Germline V gene lookup returns CDR1 SQVTM and CDR2 ANQGSEA. CDR3 size: 14 residues. With V trimmed by 7 bases and J by 2 bases, 10 bases remained unmatched. The CDR3 reads CSGGDTGAQETQYF. CDR3 nucleotides: TGCAGCGGCGGTGATACAGGGGCTCAAGAGACCCAGTACTTC. The whole variable domain, filled in from reference TRBV29-1 and TRBJ2-5, reads SAVISQKPSRDICQRGTSLTIQCQVDSQVTMMFWYRQQPGQSLTLIATANQGSEATYESGFVIDKFPISRPNLTFSTLTVSNMSPEDSSIYLCSGGDTGAQETQYFGPGTRLLVL.

The chain combines TRBV19 with TRBJ1-6, with D uncertain. The CDR3 is made up of 14 amino acids. Trimming removed 3 bases at V and 6 bases at J, with 9 bases between. Looked up from germline, CDR1 is LNHDA and CDR2 is SQIVND (reference sequence). The DNA of the CDR3 is TGTGCCAGTAGTATTGGGGTCGGTAATTCACCCCTCCACTTT. Protein product: CASSIGVGNSPLHF.

This CDR3 is CSVAKEGSTNEKLFF. The CDR3 DNA follows: TGCAGCGTTGCGAAGGAGGGTTCGACTAATGAAAAACTGTTTTTT. The gene calls are TRBV29-1 and TRBJ1-4; D is ambiguous. The CDR3 contains 15 residues. Trimming removed 4 bases from V and 2 bases from J, with 14 bases in between. Germline CDR1 is SQVTM and CDR2 is ANQGSEA.

V is TRBV12-3 or TRBV12-4 and J is TRBJ2-7; TRBD2 is a possible D gene (6 bases). This CDR3 has 14 residues. V lost 6 bases to trimming and J lost 2 bases, with 14 bases between them. The CDR3 sequence is CASRPGTLPYEQYF. The CDR3 coding sequence is TGTGCCAGCAGGCCCGGGACTCTACCCTACGAGCAGTACTTC.

This clonotype was counted only a few times. The chain joins TRBV4-1 to TRBJ1-5, with D possibly matching TRBD1 (6 bases). The length of the CDR3 is 15 residues. The V and J ends lost 4 bases and 5 bases respectively, with 15 bases between them. The germline gives CDR1 MGHRA, CDR2 YSYEKL. DNA of the CDR3: TGCGCCAGCAGCCCACCAGAGGGGGGGTATCAGCCCCAGCATTTT. The encoded protein is CASSPPEGGYQPQHF.

The chain is built from TRBV30 and TRBJ1-1; 9 nucleotides align to TRBD1. Trimming removed 4 bases from V and 7 bases from J; junction bases left unmatched: 7. The CDR3 totals 13 residues. Germline V lookup: CDR1 GTSNPN, CDR2 SVGIG (reference sequence). For the CDR3, the DNA is TGTGCCTGGATTTACAGGGGGCAGGTTGAAGCTTTCTTT. This sequence encodes CAWIYRGQVEAFF. The full variable domain, in which reference TRBV30 and TRBJ1-1 provide the parts outside the CDR3, is SQTIHQWPATLVQPVGSPLSLECTVEGTSNPNLYWYRQAAGRGLQLLFYSVGIGQISSEVPQNLSASRPQDRQFILSSKKLLLSDSGFYLCAWIYRGQVEAFFGQGTRLTVV.

The rearrangement uses TRBV10-3 and TRBJ1-2; 8 bases fit TRBD1. The CDR3 extends over 13 amino acids. Germline-derived CDR1 and CDR2 are ENHRY and SYGVKD. The junction had 5 bases not matched to a gene; V was cut back by 7 bases and J by 4 bases. CDR3 region: CAITPDRVYGYTF. In nucleotides, the CDR3 is TGTGCCATCACCCCGGACAGGGTCTATGGCTACACCTTC.

This chain joins TRBV6-1 and TRBJ2-2, with D maybe TRBD1 (5 bases). Looked up from germline, CDR1 is MNHNS and CDR2 is SASEGT. This CDR3 comprises 15 residues. The V and J ends lost 6 bases and 3 bases respectively, with 14 bases between them. CDR3 coding DNA: TGTGCCAGCAGGGACCTCCAGGGCTACACCGGGGAGCTGTTTTTT. Its translation: CASRDLQGYTGELFF.

The sample holds a few counts of this clonotype. This chain joins TRBV18 and TRBJ1-2, with a possible D match to TRBD1 (5 bases). Trimming took off 0 bases at V and 2 bases at J, with 7 bases between the two ends. Germline CDR1 and CDR2: KGHSH and LQKENI. The CDR3 covers 14 residues. CDR3: CASSPPRQNYGYTF. Here the CDR3 DNA reads TGTGCCAGCTCACCACCCAGACAGAACTATGGCTACACCTTC.

This clonotype was found a few times. The rearrangement uses TRBV7-9 and TRBJ2-6; TRBD2 is a possible D gene (5 bases). The CDR3 is 16 residues long. Looked up from germline, CDR1 is SEHNR and CDR2 is FQNEAQ (reference sequence). V lost 5 bases to trimming and J lost 0 bases, with 11 bases between them. CDR3 residues: CASSAQRRSGANVLTF. CDR3 sequence (DNA): TGTGCCAGCAGCGCGCAGCGGCGCTCTGGGGCCAACGTCCTGACTTTC.

This clonotype was seen more than once but under ten times. This rearrangement joins TRBV12-3 or TRBV12-4 to TRBJ1-2; 9 bases agree with TRBD1. The CDR3 spans 16 residues. V shed 5 bases and J 5 bases; nucleotides not matched to a gene: 12. This chain's CDR3 is CASSRQGVDTRYGYTF. In nucleotides, the CDR3 is TGTGCCAGCAGTCGACAGGGGGTCGACACTCGATATGGCTACACCTTC.

This clonotype was found a few times. The genes are TRBV7-6 and TRBJ1-2; the D is unclear. V lost 6 bases to trimming and J lost 7 bases, with 18 bases between them. The CDR3 is 14 residues long. Germline-derived CDR1 and CDR2 are SGHVS and FNYEAQ. The CDR3 here is CASRPLASTGGYTF. CDR3 DNA: TGTGCCAGCAGACCTCTCGCCAGTACCGGTGGCTACACCTTC.

This clonotype has ten or more counts. The chain has TRBV7-2 and TRBJ2-1; 7 nucleotides align to TRBD1. This CDR3 is 20 amino acids long. CDR1 and CDR2 from the germline V gene are SGHTA and FQGNSA. After removal of 5 bases from V and 5 bases from J, the junction contained 24 bases not matched to a gene. DNA for the CDR3: TGTGCCAGCAGCCCGATGGGGGTTAGAAGGTACAGGGGTCCGGACAATGAGCAGTTCTTC. Residues: CASSPMGVRRYRGPDNEQFF.